This T cell receptor beta chain was captured in a study of PD-L1 blockade in urothelial cancer. Study as a whole: Atezolizumab, begun by patients around 2014, was given at 1,200 mg intravenously every 3 weeks. The median T cell count in blood samples was some 150,000.

TCRdb keeps only in-frame clones here, not all; method: immunoSEQ multiplex PCR. The sample records around 51,000 clones, more than 75% being singletons. Patients' urothelial carcinoma was locally advanced or metastatic. The CDR3 length is 15 residues. V lost 1 base to trimming and J lost 9 bases; unmatched junction nucleotides: 11. Germline loops: CDR1 LNHNV, CDR2 YYDKDF (reference sequence). This TCR derives from a man aged 60 to 75 with urothelial cancer. This specimen was PBMCs, taken around atezolizumab (anti-PD-L1) treatment. This chain uses TRBV15 with TRBJ2-7; 8 bases agree with TRBD1. CDR3 residues: CATSRGGQGLSGQYF. For the CDR3, the DNA is TGTGCCACCAGCAGAGGAGGACAGGGTCTCTCTGGGCAGTACTTC.